This T cell receptor beta chain was identified during a study of blood T cells in healthy people across ages. The V and J ends lost 2 bases and 10 bases, in that order; junction bases with no gene match: 10. This CDR3 region has 17 residues. Germline V lookup: CDR1 LGHNA, CDR2 YSLEER. Remarks on this clonotype: Its specificity is not known.

The second PCR ran roughly 6 to 11 cycles with a sample-barcoded 5' primer and J-beta primers. Each CDR3 protein gets one entry after TCRdb re-called the 5' RACE reads with MiXCR. The table records about 620,000 distinct CDR3 sequences, over 40% of them present only once. Broader study findings: As age increased, TCR beta diversity per million T cells fell in a roughly linear fashion.

The sequence was collected from a woman over 75 in good health. The V call is TRBV4-3, the J call TRBJ1-6; 11 bases align to TRBD1. The sequenced material came from blood. CDR3 DNA sequence: TGCGCCAGCAGCCAACACGTAGGGACAGGGGGTGAATCACCCCTCCACTTT. Its translation: CASSQHVGTGGESPLHF.